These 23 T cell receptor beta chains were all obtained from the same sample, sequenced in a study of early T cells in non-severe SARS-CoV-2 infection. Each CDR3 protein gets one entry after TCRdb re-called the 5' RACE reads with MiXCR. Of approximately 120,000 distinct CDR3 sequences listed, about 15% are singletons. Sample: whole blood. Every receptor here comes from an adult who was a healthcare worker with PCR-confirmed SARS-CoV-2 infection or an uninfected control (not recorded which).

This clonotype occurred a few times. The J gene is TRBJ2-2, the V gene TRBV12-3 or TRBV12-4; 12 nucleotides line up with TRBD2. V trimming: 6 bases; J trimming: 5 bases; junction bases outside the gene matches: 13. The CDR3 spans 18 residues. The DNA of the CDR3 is TGTGCCAGCAGCCGTGCCTTGACTAGCGGGGGTGCTACCGGGGAGCTGTTTTTT. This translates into CASSRALTSGGATGELFF.

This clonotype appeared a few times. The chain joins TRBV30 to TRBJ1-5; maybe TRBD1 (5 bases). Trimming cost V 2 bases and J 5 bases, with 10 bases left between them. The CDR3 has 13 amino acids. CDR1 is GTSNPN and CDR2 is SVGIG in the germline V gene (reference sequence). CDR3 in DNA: TGTGCCTGGAGTAACACAGGCGATCAGCCCCAGCATTTT. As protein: CAWSNTGDQPQHF. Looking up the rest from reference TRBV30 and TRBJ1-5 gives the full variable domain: SQTIHQWPATLVQPVGSPLSLECTVEGTSNPNLYWYRQAAGRGLQLLFYSVGIGQISSEVPQNLSASRPQDRQFILSSKKLLLSDSGFYLCAWSNTGDQPQHFGDGTRLSIL.

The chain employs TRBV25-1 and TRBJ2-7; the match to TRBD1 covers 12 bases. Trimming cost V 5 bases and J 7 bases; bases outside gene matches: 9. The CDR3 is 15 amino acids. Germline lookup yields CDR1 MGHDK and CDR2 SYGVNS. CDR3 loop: CASSPGGTGGWEQYF. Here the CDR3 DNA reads TGTGCCAGCAGTCCCGGAGGGACAGGGGGCTGGGAGCAGTACTTC.

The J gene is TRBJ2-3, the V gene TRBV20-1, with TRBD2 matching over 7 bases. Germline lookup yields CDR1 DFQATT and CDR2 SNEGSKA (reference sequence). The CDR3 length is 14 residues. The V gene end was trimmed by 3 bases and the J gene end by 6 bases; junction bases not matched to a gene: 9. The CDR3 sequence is CSARLAGREDTQYF. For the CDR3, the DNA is TGCAGTGCTAGGTTAGCGGGCCGGGAGGATACGCAGTATTTT.

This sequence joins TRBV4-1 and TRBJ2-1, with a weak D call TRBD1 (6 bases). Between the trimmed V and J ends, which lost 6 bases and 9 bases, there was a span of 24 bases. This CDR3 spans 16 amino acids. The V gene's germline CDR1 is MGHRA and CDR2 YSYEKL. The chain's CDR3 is CASSPTPRGLGGEQFF. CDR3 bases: TGCGCCAGCAGTCCTACCCCCCGGGGTTTAGGGGGTGAGCAGTTCTTC.

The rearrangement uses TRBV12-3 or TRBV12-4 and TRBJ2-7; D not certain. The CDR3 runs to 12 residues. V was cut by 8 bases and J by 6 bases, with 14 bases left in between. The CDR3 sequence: CASSRPGPEQYF. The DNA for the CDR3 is TGTGCCAGCTCCCGACCCGGGCCCGAGCAGTACTTC.

CDR3 DNA sequence: TGCAGTGCTAGTGCGGCCTTTGAGCGGGGGGGGCAAGAGACCCAGTACTTC. Its translation: CSASAAFERGGQETQYF. The V call is TRBV20-1, the J call TRBJ2-5; 10 bases fit TRBD2. The CDR3 sequence is 17 residues long. Germline assignment: CDR1 DFQATT and CDR2 SNEGSKA (reference sequence). The V gene end was trimmed by 3 bases and the J gene end by 2 bases; junction bases not matched to a gene: 12.

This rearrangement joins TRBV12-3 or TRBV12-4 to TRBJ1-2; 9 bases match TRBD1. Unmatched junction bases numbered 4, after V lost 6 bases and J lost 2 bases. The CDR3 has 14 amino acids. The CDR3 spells CASRPTGGNYGYTF. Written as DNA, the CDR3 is TGTGCCAGCAGACCTACAGGGGGCAACTATGGCTACACCTTC.

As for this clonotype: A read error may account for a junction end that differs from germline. The CDR3 region is CACKGGTPEAFF. The CDR3 nucleotides read TGTGCCTGTAAAGGGGGAACCCCTGAAGCTTTCTTC. The chain links TRBV30 to TRBJ1-1, with D possibly being TRBD1 (6 bases). Germline lookup yields CDR1 GTSNPN and CDR2 SVGIG (reference sequence). The CDR3 runs to 12 residues.

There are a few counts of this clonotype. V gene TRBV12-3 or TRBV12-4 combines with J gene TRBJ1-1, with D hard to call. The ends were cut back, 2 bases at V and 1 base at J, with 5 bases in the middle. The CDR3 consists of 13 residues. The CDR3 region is CASSLIGNTEAFF. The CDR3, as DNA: TGTGCCAGCAGTTTAATCGGGAACACTGAAGCTTTCTTT.

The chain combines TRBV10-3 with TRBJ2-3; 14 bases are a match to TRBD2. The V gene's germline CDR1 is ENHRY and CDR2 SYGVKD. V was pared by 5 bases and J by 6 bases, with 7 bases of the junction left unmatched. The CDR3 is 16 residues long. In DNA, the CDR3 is TGTGCCATCAGTAGGACTAGCGGGGGGACGGCGGATACGCAGTATTTT. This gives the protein CAISRTSGGTADTQYF.

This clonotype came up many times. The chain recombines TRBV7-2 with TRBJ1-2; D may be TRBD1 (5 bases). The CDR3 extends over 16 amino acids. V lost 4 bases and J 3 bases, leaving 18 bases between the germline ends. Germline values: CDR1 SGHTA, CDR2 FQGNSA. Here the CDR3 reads CASSSQGTSLDYGYTF. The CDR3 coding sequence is TGTGCCAGCAGCTCCCAGGGTACATCGCTGGACTATGGCTACACCTTC.

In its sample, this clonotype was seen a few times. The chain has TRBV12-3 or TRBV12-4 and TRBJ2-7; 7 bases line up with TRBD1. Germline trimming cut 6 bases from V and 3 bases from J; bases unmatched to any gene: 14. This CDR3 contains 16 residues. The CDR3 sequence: CASSHPSGTVNYEQYF. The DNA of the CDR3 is TGTGCCAGCAGCCATCCGTCCGGGACAGTGAACTACGAGCAGTACTTC.

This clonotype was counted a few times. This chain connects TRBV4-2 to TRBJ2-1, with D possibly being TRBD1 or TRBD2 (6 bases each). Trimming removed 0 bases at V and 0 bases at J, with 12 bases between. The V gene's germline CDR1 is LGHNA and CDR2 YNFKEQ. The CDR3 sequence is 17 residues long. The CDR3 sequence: CASSQDMGGHSYNEQFF. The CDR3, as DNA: TGTGCCAGCAGCCAAGATATGGGGGGACACTCCTACAATGAGCAGTTCTTC.

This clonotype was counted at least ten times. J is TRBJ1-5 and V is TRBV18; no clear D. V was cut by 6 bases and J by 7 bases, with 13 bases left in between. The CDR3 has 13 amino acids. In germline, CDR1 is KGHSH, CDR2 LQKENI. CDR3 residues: CASSTSSSQPQHF. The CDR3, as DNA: TGTGCCAGCTCGACGTCTTCCTCGCAGCCCCAGCATTTT.

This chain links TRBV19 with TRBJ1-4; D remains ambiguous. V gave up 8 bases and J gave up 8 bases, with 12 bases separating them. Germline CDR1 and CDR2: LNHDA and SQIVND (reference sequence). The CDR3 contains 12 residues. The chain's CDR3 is CASVDGSEKLFF. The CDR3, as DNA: TGTGCCAGTGTCGACGGAAGCGAAAAACTGTTTTTT.

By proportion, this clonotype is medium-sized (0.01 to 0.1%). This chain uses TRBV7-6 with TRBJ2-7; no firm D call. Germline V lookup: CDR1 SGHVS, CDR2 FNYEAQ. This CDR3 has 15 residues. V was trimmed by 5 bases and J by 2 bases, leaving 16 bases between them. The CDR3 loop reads CASSPSDAAPYEQYF. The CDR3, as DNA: TGTGCCAGCAGCCCCTCCGACGCAGCCCCCTACGAGCAGTACTTC.

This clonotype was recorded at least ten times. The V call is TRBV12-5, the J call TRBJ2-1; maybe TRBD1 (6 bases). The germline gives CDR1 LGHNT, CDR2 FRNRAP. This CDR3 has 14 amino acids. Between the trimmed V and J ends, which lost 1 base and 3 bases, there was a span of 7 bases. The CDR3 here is CASGLGQVYNEQFF. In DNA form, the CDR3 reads TGTGCTAGTGGTTTGGGACAGGTCTACAATGAGCAGTTCTTC.

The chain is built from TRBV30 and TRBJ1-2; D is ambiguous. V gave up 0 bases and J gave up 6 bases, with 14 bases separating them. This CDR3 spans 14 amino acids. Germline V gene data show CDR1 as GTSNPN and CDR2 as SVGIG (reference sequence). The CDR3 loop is CAWSVSVGGNGYTF. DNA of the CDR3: TGTGCCTGGAGTGTATCAGTGGGAGGGAATGGCTACACCTTC.

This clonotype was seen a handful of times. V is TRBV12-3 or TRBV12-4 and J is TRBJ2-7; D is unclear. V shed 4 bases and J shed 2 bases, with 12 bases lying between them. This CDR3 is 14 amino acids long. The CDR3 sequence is CASSSGLVAYEQYF. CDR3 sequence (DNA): TGTGCCAGCAGTTCCGGGTTAGTCGCCTACGAGCAGTACTTC.

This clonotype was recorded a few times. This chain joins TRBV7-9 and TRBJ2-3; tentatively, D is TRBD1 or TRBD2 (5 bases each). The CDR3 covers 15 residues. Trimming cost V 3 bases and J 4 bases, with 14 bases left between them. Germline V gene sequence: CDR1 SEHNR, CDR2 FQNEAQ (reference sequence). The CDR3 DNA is TGTGCCAGCAGCTTCGAGAGGGGATGGCCAGATACGCAGTATTTT. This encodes CASSFERGWPDTQYF.

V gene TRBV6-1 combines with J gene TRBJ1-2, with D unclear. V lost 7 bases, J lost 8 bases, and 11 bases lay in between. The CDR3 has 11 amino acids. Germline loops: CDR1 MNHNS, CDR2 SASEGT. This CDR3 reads CASTPLEGYTF. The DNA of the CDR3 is TGTGCCAGCACGCCCCTGGAAGGCTACACCTTC.

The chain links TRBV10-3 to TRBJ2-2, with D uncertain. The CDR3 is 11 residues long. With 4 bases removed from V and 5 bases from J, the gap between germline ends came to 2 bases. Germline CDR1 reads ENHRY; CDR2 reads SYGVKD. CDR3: CAISGTGELFF. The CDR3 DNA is TGTGCCATCAGTGGAACCGGGGAGCTGTTTTTT.